What follows are 9 T cell receptor beta chains derived from one specimen sequenced in a study of T cell changes during pregnancy in multiple sclerosis. Assay: immunoSEQ multiplex PCR; the TCRdb copy retains only in-frame clones and omits some. The sample holds about 39,000 clones, about 90% seen once. Here the sequenced sample was CD8+ T cells from peripheral blood mononuclear cells, taken before pregnancy. The receptors come from a female donor with multiple sclerosis, enrolled in a pregnancy study.

The rearrangement joins TRBV5-1 to TRBJ2-1, with D perhaps matching TRBD2 (6 bases). There are 13 residues in the CDR3. Germline CDR1 SGHRS, CDR2 YFSETQ. V was pared by 2 bases and J by 7 bases, with 10 bases between. The CDR3, as DNA: TGCGCCAGCAGCTTTACTAGCAAGAATGAGCAGTTCTTC. Translation: CASSFTSKNEQFF. Using reference TRBV5-1 and TRBJ2-1 for the parts outside the CDR3, the full variable domain is KAGVTQTPRYLIKTRGQQVTLSCSPISGHRSVSWYQQTPGQGLQFLFEYFSETQRNKGNFPGRFSGRQFSNSRSEMNVSTLELGDSALYLCASSFTSKNEQFFGPGTRLTVL.

This clone was detected once. The J gene is TRBJ1-1, the V gene TRBV27; 7 bases are shared with TRBD1. CDR1 is MNHEY and CDR2 is SMNVEV in the germline V gene (reference sequence). This CDR3 has 13 residues. Trimming at V came to 5 bases and at J to 5 bases, leaving 5 bases not matched to a gene. This CDR3 is CASSEQGRTEAFF. The CDR3 DNA reads TGTGCCAGCAGTGAACAGGGGAGAACTGAAGCTTTCTTT.

The J gene is TRBJ2-1, the V gene TRBV4-1; 13 positions agree with TRBD2. Germline values: CDR1 MGHRA, CDR2 YSYEKL. The J segment lost 9 bases and the V segment lost 0 bases, leaving 8 bases of the junction unmatched. The length of the CDR3 is 17 residues. The CDR3: CASSQDPTSGRALEQFF. CDR3 in DNA: TGCGCCAGCAGCCAAGATCCTACTAGCGGGAGGGCCCTTGAGCAGTTCTTC.

J is TRBJ2-5 and V is TRBV15; possible D gene TRBD2, 7 bases. V was shortened by 5 bases and J by 5 bases, with 21 bases between the two germline ends. Germline loops: CDR1 LNHNV, CDR2 YYDKDF (reference sequence). The CDR3 runs to 16 residues. The CDR3 sequence: CATSRKRAGARETQYF. The CDR3 nucleotides read TGTGCCACCAGCCGCAAGAGGGCGGGGGCCCGGGAGACCCAGTACTTC.

This chain joins TRBV2 and TRBJ2-3; 8 positions match TRBD2. Trimming took 3 bases from V and 2 from J; bases not matched to a gene: 13. This CDR3 contains 18 residues. CDR1 is SNHLY, CDR2 FYNNEI, per germline. CDR3 in amino acids: CASSDLVNSGAYTDTQYF. The CDR3 DNA reads as TGTGCCAGCAGTGACCTTGTTAATAGCGGGGCCTACACAGATACGCAGTATTTT.

CDR3 bases: TGTGCCAGCAGCACTAGTACCGGGGAGCTGTTTTTT. The encoded protein is CASSTSTGELFF. This chain joins TRBV9 and TRBJ2-2; a possible D gene is TRBD2 (5 bases). The CDR3 length is 12 residues. V lost 4 bases, J lost 5 bases, and 6 bases lay in between. Germline loops: CDR1 SGDLS, CDR2 YYNGEE.

The rearrangement joins TRBV5-6 to TRBJ2-2; D possibly corresponds to TRBD1 (5 bases). The V and J ends lost 1 base and 0 bases respectively, with 7 bases between them. The germline CDR1 and CDR2 sequences are SGHDT and YYEEEE. The CDR3 is 15 residues long. CDR3 sequence (DNA): TGTGCCAGCAGCTTGACAGGACCGAACACCGGGGAGCTGTTTTTT. As protein: CASSLTGPNTGELFF.

The chain recombines TRBV5-1 with TRBJ2-5, with TRBD2 identical over 15 bases. CDR1 and CDR2 from the germline V gene are SGHRS and YFSETQ. Unmatched junction bases numbered 1, after V lost 3 bases and J lost 4 bases. The CDR3 contains 15 residues. CDR3 sequence: CASSSGLAGGETQYF. CDR3 nucleotide sequence: TGCGCCAGCAGCTCGGGACTAGCGGGAGGAGAGACCCAGTACTTC.

The chain is built from TRBV5-1 and TRBJ2-3, with D possibly matching TRBD2 (5 bases). The V end lost 1 base, the J end lost 0 bases, and 15 bases lay between the germline ends. The germline gives CDR1 SGHRS, CDR2 YFSETQ. The CDR3 is 17 amino acids. The CDR3 sequence is CASSLINSGASTDTQYF. The CDR3, as DNA: TGCGCCAGCAGCTTGATAAACAGCGGTGCTAGCACAGATACGCAGTATTTT.